These 23 T cell receptor beta chains came from one sample sequenced in a study of blood T cell repertoires in COVID-19. Assay used: immunoSEQ multiplex PCR; TCRdb lists only in-frame clones, some missing. Of about 250,000 clones detected, 87% appear once; the ten largest clones hold around 3%. Input material: peripheral blood. The receptors here all came from a man between 18 and 29 years old with active or convalescent COVID-19.

This chain uses TRBV6-5 with TRBJ1-3; 8 bases agree with TRBD1. CDR1 and CDR2 from the germline V gene are MNHEY and SVGAGI. The V gene end was trimmed by 2 bases and the J gene end by 2 bases; junction bases not matched to a gene: 2. The CDR3 is made up of 15 amino acids. CDR3 residues: CASSYTTGAGNTIYF. The CDR3 DNA is TGTGCCAGCAGTTACACGACAGGGGCTGGAAACACCATATATTTT.

V usage is TRBV7-2 and J usage is TRBJ1-5; weak D call: TRBD1 (6 bases). Between the trimmed V and J ends, which lost 8 bases and 5 bases, there was a span of 13 bases. The germline V gene encodes CDR1 SGHTA and CDR2 FQGNSA. This CDR3 comprises 13 residues. This chain's CDR3 is CASSRQAHQPQHF. The CDR3 nucleotides read TGTGCCAGCTCTAGACAGGCCCATCAGCCCCAGCATTTT.

In its sample, this clone was seen once. The chain couples TRBV5-6 to TRBJ1-2; D may be TRBD1 (6 bases). Trimming removed 5 bases from V and 7 bases from J, with 12 bases in between. This CDR3 comprises 12 residues. CDR1 is SGHDT and CDR2 is YYEEEE in the germline V gene. The CDR3 DNA sequence: TGTGCCAGCAGAAGGGGGTCGGCTGGCTACACCTTC. Protein sequence: CASRRGSAGYTF.

V usage is TRBV25-1 and J usage is TRBJ2-1, with 8 bases fitting TRBD1. The CDR3 loop spans 15 amino acids. CDR1 is MGHDK and CDR2 is SYGVNS in the germline V gene. V trimming: 4 bases; J trimming: 2 bases; junction bases outside the gene matches: 4. The DNA for the CDR3 is TGTGCCAGCAGTGTAGGACAGGGAACCTACAATGAGCAGTTCTTC. It is translated as CASSVGQGTYNEQFF.

V gene TRBV9 combines with J gene TRBJ1-1; 8 bases line up with TRBD1. The germline V gene has CDR1 SGDLS and CDR2 YYNGEE. Losses at the gene ends were 4 bases for V and 5 bases for J; bases not matched to a gene: 4. The length of the CDR3 is 13 residues. The CDR3 loop reads CASSLRQGTEAFF. CDR3 coding DNA: TGTGCCAGCAGCCTCAGACAGGGGACTGAAGCTTTCTTT.

The gene calls are TRBV9 and TRBJ2-1; unclear D gene. The CDR3 has 14 residues. From germline, CDR1 is SGDLS and CDR2 YYNGEE. The V end lost 0 bases, the J end lost 8 bases, and 12 bases lay between the germline ends. CDR3 DNA sequence: TGTGCCAGCAGCGTAGAAGGAGTGATCTATGAGCAGTTCTTC. It specifies CASSVEGVIYEQFF.

The chain joins TRBV5-4 to TRBJ2-7, with 8 bases matching TRBD2. There are 16 residues in the CDR3. V shed 0 bases, J shed 2 bases, and the junction held 7 bases outside the gene matches. Per germline, CDR1 SGHNT and CDR2 YYREEE (reference sequence). CDR3 sequence reads: CASSLDDAGGPYEQYF. In DNA, the CDR3 is TGTGCCAGCAGCTTGGACGATGCGGGAGGTCCCTACGAGCAGTACTTC.

Regarding this clone: The sample carries other DNA sequences with the same CDR3. In nucleotides, the CDR3 is TGTGCCAGCAGCTTAGTTGACTATCGGAATGAGCAGTTCTTC. This codes for CASSLVDYRNEQFF. The V and J genes are TRBV11-2 and TRBJ2-1, with a weak D call TRBD2 (5 bases). CDR1 SGHAT and CDR2 FQNNGV come from the germline V gene. This CDR3 comprises 14 residues. V was clipped by 1 base and J by 7 bases, with 11 bases between them.

The chain joins TRBV11-2 to TRBJ1-2; perhaps TRBD1 as D (6 bases). CDR1 is SGHAT and CDR2 is FQNNGV in the germline V gene. This CDR3 has 18 amino acids. V dropped 4 bases and J dropped 7 bases, with 28 bases sitting between them. CDR3 DNA sequence: TGTGCCAGCAGCTCATCTTTGGGCAGGGGAGACAGAGGGTCTGGCTACACCTTC. Its protein is CASSSSLGRGDRGSGYTF.

This chain joins TRBV16 and TRBJ2-3; the D gene is possibly TRBD1 (6 bases). With 3 bases removed from V and 3 bases from J, the gap between germline ends came to 13 bases. The CDR3 extends over 15 amino acids. Germline lookup yields CDR1 KGHSY and CDR2 FQNENV. CDR3 nucleotides: TGTGCCAGCAGCCACTTACAGGGTGGAACAGATACGCAGTATTTT. It is translated as CASSHLQGGTDTQYF.

The table lists this clone with a count of one. The chain joins TRBV7-2 to TRBJ1-5; the D gene is possibly TRBD1 (5 bases). Germline assignment: CDR1 SGHTA and CDR2 FQGNSA. The V and J ends lost 4 bases and 2 bases respectively, with 12 bases between them. The CDR3 is 15 residues long. The CDR3 nucleotides read TGTGCCAGCAGCTACAACACAGGAGGCAATCAGCCCCAGCATTTT. It yields the protein CASSYNTGGNQPQHF.

V usage is TRBV9 and J usage is TRBJ1-2; the D gene is possibly TRBD1 (6 bases). V lost 0 bases and J 4 bases, leaving 16 bases between the germline ends. The CDR3 contains 16 residues. Germline CDR1 and CDR2: SGDLS and YYNGEE. The CDR3 reads CASSVGPGQLFYGYTF. In DNA, the CDR3 is TGTGCCAGCAGCGTAGGACCGGGACAACTTTTCTATGGCTACACCTTC.

The chain links TRBV3-1 (or the pseudogene TRBV3-2) to TRBJ2-5, with TRBD2 matching 10 bases. Germline CDR1 is LGHDT and CDR2 is YNNKEL (reference sequence). This CDR3 comprises 15 residues. Trimming took 1 base from V and 5 from J; bases not matched to a gene: 4. In nucleotides, the CDR3 is TGTGCCAGCAGCCAAGGACTAGCGGGCGGTGAGACCCAGTACTTC. It translates to CASSQGLAGGETQYF.

V and J are TRBV11-2 and TRBJ2-5, with D possibly being TRBD1 (6 bases). Germline lookup yields CDR1 SGHAT and CDR2 FQNNGV. This CDR3 spans 14 amino acids. V was pared by 2 bases and J by 7 bases, with 14 bases between. The CDR3 is CASSLRTELGTQYF. CDR3 coding DNA: TGTGCCAGCAGCTTACGGACAGAGCTCGGGACCCAGTACTTC.

This clone was picked up one time. The chain carries TRBV6-4 and TRBJ2-3; 16 bases match TRBD2. The CDR3 covers 16 residues. V gave up 6 bases and J gave up 8 bases; unmatched junction bases: 8. In germline, CDR1 is MRHNA, CDR2 SNTAGT. The CDR3 region has the DNA TGTGCCAGCAGCGGGACTAGCGGGGGGGCTTTCCGTACGCAGTATTTT. This sequence encodes CASSGTSGGAFRTQYF.

The chain uses TRBV9 and TRBJ2-7; D gene uncertain. With 0 bases removed from V and 3 bases from J, the gap between germline ends came to 13 bases. Germline V gene data show CDR1 as SGDLS and CDR2 as YYNGEE. This CDR3 region has 15 residues. This chain's CDR3 is CASSVDAYRDYEQYF. The CDR3 nucleotides are TGTGCCAGCAGCGTAGATGCCTACCGAGACTACGAGCAGTACTTC. Complete variable domain (other parts from reference TRBV9 and TRBJ2-7): DSGVTQTPKHLITATGQRVTLRCSPRSGDLSVYWYQQSLDQGLQFLIQYYNGEERAKGNILERFSAQQFPDLHSELNLSSLELGDSALYFCASSVDAYRDYEQYFGPGTRLTVT.

The table lists this clone with a few counts. The chain combines TRBV3-1 (or the pseudogene TRBV3-2) with TRBJ1-2; D remains unclear. V was clipped by 1 base and J by 8 bases, with 8 bases between them. From germline, CDR1 is LGHDT and CDR2 YNNKEL (reference sequence). The CDR3 covers 12 residues. CDR3 region: CASSQVPEGYTF. Here the CDR3 DNA reads TGTGCCAGCAGCCAAGTACCCGAGGGCTACACCTTC.

The chain uses TRBV7-9 and TRBJ2-1; no definite D call. The germline V gene encodes CDR1 SEHNR and CDR2 FQNEAQ (reference sequence). CDR3 length equals 12 residues. The V end lost 4 bases, the J end lost 12 bases, and 13 bases lay between the germline ends. The CDR3 loop is CASSSVSRPQFF. The CDR3 nucleotides read TGTGCCAGCAGCTCAGTGAGCAGGCCGCAGTTCTTC.

J is TRBJ1-4 and V is TRBV7-9, with 8 bases matching TRBD1. This CDR3 region has 14 residues. With 8 bases clipped from V and 8 bases from J, the junction kept 10 bases outside the gene matches. Germline-derived CDR1 and CDR2 are SEHNR and FQNEAQ (reference sequence). CDR3 region: CASATQGAGEKLFF. In DNA, the CDR3 is TGTGCCAGCGCCACGCAGGGGGCGGGCGAAAAACTGTTTTTT.

V gene TRBV5-1 combines with J gene TRBJ2-7; 8 bases are a match to TRBD1. CDR1 and CDR2 from the germline V gene are SGHRS and YFSETQ. The V and J ends lost 4 bases and 2 bases, in that order; junction bases with no gene match: 5. The CDR3 sequence is 14 residues long. CDR3 region: CASSRQGLAYEQYF. The CDR3 nucleotides read TGCGCCAGCAGCCGACAGGGGTTGGCCTACGAGCAGTACTTC.

This chain joins TRBV19 and TRBJ1-5; D is undetermined. Germline CDR1 LNHDA, CDR2 SQIVND (reference sequence). V dropped 10 bases and J dropped 16 bases, with 23 bases sitting between them. The CDR3 totals 12 residues. The CDR3 spells CATKQRALPLHF. The CDR3 DNA is TGTGCCACCAAACAGAGGGCGCTTCCCTTACATTTT.

The chain is built from TRBV27 and TRBJ1-5; a possible D gene is TRBD1 (5 bases). CDR1 and CDR2 from the germline V gene are MNHEY and SMNVEV (reference sequence). The CDR3 has 14 residues. V was clipped by 0 bases and J by 7 bases, with 10 bases between them. CDR3 sequence: CASSLSTVGQPQHF. For the CDR3, the DNA is TGTGCCAGCAGTTTATCGACAGTCGGCCAGCCCCAGCATTTT.

This sequence joins TRBV28 and TRBJ2-2; D is perhaps TRBD2 (6 bases). Germline values: CDR1 MDHEN, CDR2 SYDVKM. V dropped 8 bases and J dropped 0 bases, with 10 bases sitting between them. The length of the CDR3 is 14 residues. This CDR3 reads CASGRLSNTGELFF. CDR3 in DNA: TGTGCCAGCGGGAGGCTATCGAACACCGGGGAGCTGTTTTTT.